The entry below gives a single T cell receptor beta chain sequence along with its context. One end of the junction varies from germline; a read error may be responsible. The CDR3 runs to 16 residues. Germline CDR1 reads SNHLY; CDR2 reads FYNNEI. The entry originates in a study of blood T cell repertoires in COVID-19. Study-level information: Italy, Spain and the United States were the sources of the convalescent and acute COVID-19 samples. The analysed material was cDNA or gDNA that came from T cells, B-cell-depleted T cells, or PBMCs.

Original methodology: Scientists estimated how many nucleated cells there were by amplifying reference gene primers. The data were produced by immunoSEQ multiplex PCR, yet TCRdb's version contains in-frame clones alone and is incomplete. The V and J calls and the clone size are those of that table, but D and trimming were determined from the DNA. The sample contains 220,000 or so clones, around 86% of which appear only once. This sequence originates from a man in his sixties who had recovered from COVID-19. Sequenced input: peripheral blood. V is TRBV2 and J is TRBJ1-5, with 11 bases aligning to TRBD1. The CDR3 region has the DNA TGTGCCAGCAGTGAAGCGCGGACAGGGGGCAACCAGCCCCAGCATTTT. Its translation is CASSEARTGGNQPQHF. The variable domain in full, with the rest retrieved from reference TRBV2 and TRBJ1-5, is EPEVTQTPSHQVTQMGQEVILRCVPISNHLYFYWYRQILGQKVEFLVSFYNNEISEKSEIFDDQFSVERPDGSNFTLKIRSTKLEDSAMYFCASSEARTGGNQPQHFGDGTRLSIL.